The entry that follows covers one TCR beta chain sequence. Trimming removed 3 bases at V and 6 bases at J, with 12 bases between. The CDR3 consists of 13 residues. CDR1 and CDR2 (germline): KGHSH, LQKENI. cDNA molecules, individually, were tagged with unique molecular identifiers. Via MiXCR, TCRdb re-called the 5' RACE reads, giving one row per CDR3 protein. The sample holds roughly 99,000 distinct CDR3 sequences, approximately 12% seen once. The data are from a study of early T cells in non-severe SARS-CoV-2 infection. Sequencing was performed on whole blood, taken at baseline. This sequence originates from an adult who was a healthcare worker with PCR-confirmed SARS-CoV-2 infection or an uninfected control (not recorded which). The rearrangement links TRBV18 to TRBJ2-7; D is undetermined. The CDR3 nucleotides read TGTGCCAGCTCACCTCCCTCGGGCCCCGAGCAGTACTTC. Translated, it gives CASSPPSGPEQYF.